These 30 T cell receptor beta chains came from one sample sequenced in a study of OX40 agonist ivuxolimab in advanced cancers. Sequenced by immunoSEQ multiplex PCR; TCRdb stores in-frame clones only, minus some. The sample has about 76,000 clones, approximately 85% seen once. The input for sequencing was CD4+ or CD8+ T cells sorted from blood, taken in a trial of the OX40 agonist ivuxolimab. The receptors were sampled from an adult with an advanced solid tumor such as melanoma, head and neck, liver or kidney cancer.

The rearrangement links TRBV11-1 to TRBJ2-3; 9 positions match TRBD1. The CDR3 spans 16 residues. Germline-derived CDR1 and CDR2 are SGHAT and FQDESV (reference sequence). After removal of 2 bases from V and 0 bases from J, the junction contained 3 bases not matched to a gene. This CDR3 is CASSLRGQGSTDTQYF. CDR3 sequence (DNA): TGTGCCAGCAGCTTAAGGGGACAGGGTAGCACAGATACGCAGTATTTT.

The chain is built from TRBV6-1 and TRBJ1-3; no clear D gene. Germline CDR1 reads MNHNS; CDR2 reads SASEGT. The ends were cut back, 3 bases at V and 0 bases at J, with 12 bases in the middle. This CDR3 is built from 16 residues. DNA for the CDR3: TGTGCCAGCAGTGAGGCCGGTTACTACTCTGGAAACACCATATATTTT. Its protein product is CASSEAGYYSGNTIYF.

J is TRBJ2-2 and V is TRBV15; D is possibly TRBD1 (6 bases). CDR1 LNHNV and CDR2 YYDKDF come from the germline V gene (reference sequence). Trimming took 5 bases from V and 5 from J, leaving 18 bases between them. The CDR3 contains 16 residues. The CDR3 bases are TGTGCCACCAGCTCGAGCAGGGGAAGGAATACCGGGGAGCTGTTTTTT. This gives the protein CATSSSRGRNTGELFF.

This chain joins TRBV6-6 and TRBJ2-1, with 7 bases identical to TRBD1. The CDR3 covers 13 residues. Trimming at V came to 3 bases and at J to 6 bases, leaving 2 bases not matched to a gene. CDR1 MNHNY and CDR2 SVGAGI come from the germline V gene (reference sequence). CDR3 sequence: CASSYRDSNEQFF. The CDR3 nucleotides are TGTGCCAGCAGTTATAGGGACAGCAATGAGCAGTTCTTC.

CDR3 sequence (DNA): TGCGCCAGCAGCTTCAGGGATCCTAACTATGGCTACACCTTC. It translates to CASSFRDPNYGYTF. The chain carries TRBV5-1 and TRBJ1-2; tentatively, D is TRBD1 (5 bases). The CDR3 has 14 amino acids. Germline CDR1 is SGHRS and CDR2 is YFSETQ. Between the trimmed V and J ends, which lost 2 bases and 0 bases, there was a span of 8 bases.

The V gene is TRBV30, the J gene TRBJ1-3, with D possibly matching TRBD1 (5 bases). The V end lost 3 bases, the J end lost 5 bases, and 20 bases lay between the germline ends. The length of the CDR3 is 16 residues. Germline V gives CDR1 GTSNPN, CDR2 SVGIG (reference sequence). The CDR3 DNA sequence: TGTGCCTGGAGAAACGCCGGAGGGGAATTCAGAAACACCATATATTTT. This translates into CAWRNAGGEFRNTIYF.

This clone showed up just once. This chain uses TRBV7-8 with TRBJ1-6; D is unresolved. Germline CDR1 is SGHVS and CDR2 is FQNEAQ. V dropped 0 bases and J dropped 5 bases, with 5 bases sitting between them. The CDR3 extends over 14 amino acids. As DNA, the CDR3 is TGTGCCAGCAGCTTAGCCGGCAATAATTCACCCCTCCACTTT. This gives the protein CASSLAGNNSPLHF.

This rearrangement joins TRBV6-6 to TRBJ1-1, with D uncertain. The germline V and J ends were trimmed by 2 bases and 1 base, with 5 bases remaining between them. Germline CDR1 and CDR2: MNHNY and SVGAGI (reference sequence). This CDR3 spans 13 amino acids. CDR3 nucleotides: TGTGCCAGCAGTTACGAGCGGAACACTGAAGCTTTCTTT. Its translation: CASSYERNTEAFF.

V gene TRBV9 combines with J gene TRBJ2-3; D is unclear. V was shortened by 4 bases and J by 0 bases, with 12 bases between the two germline ends. This CDR3 is built from 15 residues. CDR1 and CDR2 from the germline V gene are SGDLS and YYNGEE. The CDR3 region has the DNA TGTGCCAGCAGCCCCGATCGCTCCAGCACAGATACGCAGTATTTT. Amino acids: CASSPDRSSTDTQYF.

The chain carries TRBV29-1 and TRBJ2-7; perhaps TRBD2 as D (6 bases). CDR3 size: 17 residues. Germline CDR1 reads SQVTM; CDR2 reads ANQGSEA. V lost 0 bases and J 0 bases, leaving 18 bases between the germline ends. The CDR3 DNA is TGCAGCGTTGAAGATATTAGGATTGGGGGGAGCTCCTACGAGCAGTACTTC. Its protein is CSVEDIRIGGSSYEQYF.

The chain uses TRBV5-5 and TRBJ2-3, with D perhaps TRBD1 (6 bases). CDR3 length equals 13 residues. CDR1 and CDR2 (germline): SGHKS, YYEKEE (reference sequence). V shed 5 bases and J shed 3 bases, with 10 bases lying between them. CDR3 in amino acids: CASSPDRTDTQYF. For the CDR3, the DNA is TGTGCCAGCAGTCCTGACAGGACAGATACGCAGTATTTT. Drawing the rest from reference TRBV5-5 and TRBJ2-3, the complete variable domain is DAGVTQSPTHLIKTRGQQVTLRCSPISGHKSVSWYQQVLGQGPQFIFQYYEKEERGRGNFPDRFSARQFPNYSSELNVNALLLGDSALYLCASSPDRTDTQYFGPGTRLTVL.

This rearrangement joins TRBV7-2 to TRBJ2-1; TRBD2 matches at 8 bases. This CDR3 region has 16 residues. Germline assignment: CDR1 SGHTA and CDR2 FQGNSA. The V segment lost 7 bases and the J segment 0 bases; nucleotides outside the gene matches: 8. DNA of the CDR3: TGTGCCAGCACCCGGGGGGGCGGGAGCTCCTACAATGAGCAGTTCTTC. Amino acids: CASTRGGGSSYNEQFF.

This sequence joins TRBV9 and TRBJ2-2; D not resolved. Germline CDR1 SGDLS, CDR2 YYNGEE. There are 15 residues in the CDR3. Trimming stripped 0 bases from V and 6 bases from J, with 12 bases between. CDR3 amino acids: CASSVVPTAPGELFF. The DNA of the CDR3 is TGTGCCAGCAGCGTAGTCCCAACTGCCCCCGGGGAGCTGTTTTTT.

CDR3 sequence: CASSHLRLSEAFF. The CDR3 DNA sequence: TGTGCCAGCAGCCACCTCCGACTGAGTGAAGCTTTCTTT. The chain links TRBV7-2 to TRBJ1-1; no reliable D call. In germline, CDR1 is SGHTA, CDR2 FQGNSA. The V gene lost 5 bases and the J gene lost 7 bases, with 14 bases spanning the gap. The length of the CDR3 is 13 residues.

The rearrangement links TRBV4-2 to TRBJ2-3, with 13 bases fitting TRBD2. This CDR3 contains 15 residues. In germline, CDR1 is LGHNA, CDR2 YNFKEQ. V trimming: 4 bases; J trimming: 7 bases; junction bases outside the gene matches: 5. The CDR3 reads CASSLLAGGPHTQYF. The CDR3 DNA follows: TGTGCCAGCAGCCTACTAGCGGGAGGGCCTCATACGCAGTATTTT.

In nucleotides, the CDR3 is TGCAGCGTTGACGGTGGGACTAGCGGGGATTACGAGCAGTACTTC. Translated, it gives CSVDGGTSGDYEQYF. The rearrangement links TRBV29-1 to TRBJ2-7, with 13 positions matching TRBD2. The CDR3 extends over 15 amino acids. The germline gives CDR1 SQVTM, CDR2 ANQGSEA. Trimming took 3 bases from V and 4 from J; bases not matched to a gene: 6.

This clone appeared once. V is TRBV7-9 and J is TRBJ1-5; a possible D gene is TRBD1 (5 bases). Germline V gene lookup returns CDR1 SEHNR and CDR2 FQNEAQ (reference sequence). Trimming took off 1 base at V and 5 bases at J, with 9 bases between the two ends. The CDR3 spans 14 residues. For the CDR3, the DNA is TGTGCCAGCAGCTTAGGGGGCGCGGATCAGCCCCAGCATTTT. It specifies CASSLGGADQPQHF.

The rearrangement links TRBV6-1 to TRBJ1-1; 7 bases match TRBD1. With V trimmed by 5 bases and J by 6 bases, 3 bases remained unmatched. This CDR3 has 12 residues. The germline CDR1 and CDR2 sequences are MNHNS and SASEGT. This chain's CDR3 is CASSRQGPEAFF. DNA for the CDR3: TGTGCCAGCAGTCGACAGGGCCCTGAAGCTTTCTTT.

The rearrangement uses TRBV6-5 and TRBJ2-5, with D tentatively TRBD1 (5 bases). Germline values: CDR1 MNHEY, CDR2 SVGAGI. The CDR3 runs 13 residues. V gave up 2 bases and J gave up 5 bases, with 9 bases separating them. CDR3 coding DNA: TGTGCCAGCAGTTACCCAGGGTCGGAGACCCAGTACTTC. This sequence encodes CASSYPGSETQYF.

The chain is built from TRBV6-1 and TRBJ1-1; the match to TRBD1 covers 10 bases. V gave up 7 bases and J gave up 13 bases; unmatched junction bases: 9. The CDR3 runs 12 residues. Germline assignment: CDR1 MNHNS and CDR2 SASEGT. The CDR3 region is CASTPGDRGGFF. CDR3 DNA: TGTGCCAGCACCCCCGGGGACAGGGGAGGTTTCTTT.

This chain uses TRBV4-3 with TRBJ1-2; D is possibly TRBD1 (5 bases). The CDR3 extends over 17 amino acids. Germline V gene lookup returns CDR1 LGHNA and CDR2 YSLEER. The V and J ends lost 4 bases and 7 bases respectively, with 25 bases between them. The CDR3 DNA follows: TGCGCCAGCAGCCCCACAAAAAATGGGGCTTGGAATGGTGGCTACACCTTC. It translates to CASSPTKNGAWNGGYTF.

This clone was detected only once. V usage is TRBV4-2 and J usage is TRBJ2-7; 9 nucleotides align to TRBD1. The CDR3 has 15 residues. Germline V gene lookup returns CDR1 LGHNA and CDR2 YNFKEQ. V was pared by 0 bases and J by 2 bases, with 2 bases of the junction left unmatched. CDR3: CASSQEDRGPYEQYF. The CDR3 bases are TGTGCCAGCAGCCAAGAGGACAGGGGACCCTACGAGCAGTACTTC.

The genes are TRBV6-1 and TRBJ1-5, with 9 bases that match TRBD1. Trimming cost V 6 bases and J 4 bases; bases outside gene matches: 7. The germline V gene encodes CDR1 MNHNS and CDR2 SASEGT. This CDR3 is built from 15 residues. The CDR3 sequence is CASSPRDRDNQPQHF. The CDR3, as DNA: TGTGCCAGCAGCCCCCGGGACAGGGATAATCAGCCCCAGCATTTT.

This clone was counted a few times. The V call is TRBV9, the J call TRBJ2-1; TRBD1 aligns across 10 bases. CDR1 and CDR2 from the germline V gene are SGDLS and YYNGEE. V was clipped by 3 bases and J by 8 bases; unmatched bases: 8. This CDR3 spans 15 amino acids. The CDR3 loop is CASSGGTGAGDEQFF. The CDR3 DNA sequence: TGTGCCAGCAGCGGAGGGACAGGGGCCGGGGATGAGCAGTTCTTC.

In this sample, this clone turned up once. The V call is TRBV6-5, the J call TRBJ1-1; TRBD1 matches 8 bases. The CDR3 consists of 16 residues. The germline CDR1 and CDR2 sequences are MNHEY and SVGAGI. The V segment lost 4 bases and the J segment 1 base; nucleotides outside the gene matches: 8. The CDR3 sequence: CASSLQGAPPNTEAFF. The CDR3 DNA follows: TGTGCCAGCAGTTTGCAGGGGGCTCCGCCGAACACTGAAGCTTTCTTT.

This chain uses TRBV6-5 with TRBJ1-5, with TRBD1 as a possible D gene (6 bases). V was pared by 5 bases and J by 2 bases, with 13 bases between. The length of the CDR3 is 15 residues. The germline V gene has CDR1 MNHEY and CDR2 SVGAGI. In DNA form, the CDR3 reads TGTGCCAGCAGTACCTCAGGGGCAGGCAATCAGCCCCAGCATTTT. Translated: CASSTSGAGNQPQHF.

This clone has only a few counts. The chain links TRBV7-9 to TRBJ1-3, with TRBD1 identical over 8 bases. Germline assignment: CDR1 SEHNR and CDR2 FQNEAQ (reference sequence). Germline trimming cut 7 bases from V and 1 base from J; bases unmatched to any gene: 9. CDR3 length: 16 amino acids. The CDR3: CASIHRGVESGNTIYF. CDR3 coding DNA: TGTGCCAGCATCCACAGGGGGGTTGAGTCTGGAAACACCATATATTTT.

The chain joins TRBV27 to TRBJ2-7; TRBD2 aligns across 9 bases. Germline V lookup: CDR1 MNHEY, CDR2 SMNVEV (reference sequence). There are 15 residues in the CDR3. The ends lost 6 bases at V and 2 bases at J; junction bases unmatched: 8. The CDR3 nucleotides are TGTGCCAGCAGGCGATTGACTAGCGGAACCTACGAGCAGTACTTC. Translation gives CASRRLTSGTYEQYF.

J is TRBJ2-6 and V is TRBV30; 9 positions match TRBD1. Losses at the gene ends were 5 bases for V and 0 bases for J; bases not matched to a gene: 8. Germline loops: CDR1 GTSNPN, CDR2 SVGIG (reference sequence). The CDR3 contains 17 residues. The CDR3, as DNA: TGTGCCTGGGCTACCGGGACAGGGTTCTCTGGGGCCAACGTCCTGACTTTC. It yields the protein CAWATGTGFSGANVLTF.

The J gene is TRBJ2-3, the V gene TRBV7-9, with a possible D match to TRBD2 (6 bases). Germline V gives CDR1 SEHNR, CDR2 FQNEAQ (reference sequence). The CDR3 has 15 residues. Trimming left V 0 bases short and J 5 bases short, with 12 bases between. The DNA for the CDR3 is TGTGCCAGCAGCTTAGCCCTAGCGTTGATAGATACGCAGTATTTT. Residues: CASSLALALIDTQYF.